The T cell receptor beta chain described here comes from a study of T cell responses to AZD1222 COVID-19 vaccine. Study-wide points: A rise in Spike-specific TCR breadth and depth followed two AZD1222 doses. Clonal diversity may have been underestimated in mostly white British donors. Without day 14 samples, only post-peak T cell repertoires were studied.

Trimming cost V 3 bases and J 6 bases, with 3 bases left between them. Germline CDR1 is KGHSH and CDR2 is LQKENI. The CDR3 loop spans 12 amino acids. Clones were read by immunoSEQ multiplex PCR, and TCRdb kept only the in-frame ones, dropping some. The repertoire holds approximately 300,000 clones, with 90% to 95% as singletons. Remarks on this clone: The antigen is not known.

This clonotype was sampled from an adult who received the AZD1222 COVID-19 vaccine. V and J are TRBV18 and TRBJ1-6; unclear D gene. Sample: peripheral blood, taken 28 days after the second AZD1222 dose. The CDR3 loop reads CASSPANSPLHF. CDR3 DNA sequence: TGTGCCAGCTCACCGGCTAATTCACCCCTCCACTTT.